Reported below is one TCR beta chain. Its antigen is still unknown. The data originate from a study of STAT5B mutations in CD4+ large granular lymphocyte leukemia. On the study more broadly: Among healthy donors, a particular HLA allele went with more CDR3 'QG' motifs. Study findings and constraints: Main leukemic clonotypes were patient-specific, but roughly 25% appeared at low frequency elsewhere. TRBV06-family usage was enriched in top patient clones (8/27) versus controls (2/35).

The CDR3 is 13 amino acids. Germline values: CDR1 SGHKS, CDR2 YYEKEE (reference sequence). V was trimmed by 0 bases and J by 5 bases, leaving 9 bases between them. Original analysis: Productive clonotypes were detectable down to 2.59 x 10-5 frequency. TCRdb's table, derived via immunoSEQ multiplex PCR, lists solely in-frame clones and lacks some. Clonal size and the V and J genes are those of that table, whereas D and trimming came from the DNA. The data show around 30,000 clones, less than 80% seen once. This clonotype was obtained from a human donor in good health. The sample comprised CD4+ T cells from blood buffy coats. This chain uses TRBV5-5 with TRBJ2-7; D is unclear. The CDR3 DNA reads TGTGCCAGCAGCTTGGCGTCCGAGAACGAGCAGTACTTC. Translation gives CASSLASENEQYF.